This T cell receptor beta chain was profiled in a study of blood T cell repertoires in COVID-19. Study at large: Sample material is recorded as cDNA or gDNA derived from T cells, B-cell-depleted T cells, or PBMCs.

This CDR3 contains 15 residues. The J segment lost 4 bases and the V segment lost 6 bases, leaving 5 bases of the junction unmatched. Germline V gene lookup returns CDR1 MDHEN and CDR2 SYDVKM. Clones were sequenced by immunoSEQ multiplex PCR, and TCRdb holds only the in-frame ones, with some missing. The sample includes about 330,000 clones, more than 85% seen only once; the top ten take approximately 17%. Two consecutive negative NP/OP PCR tests, clearance, or resolved symptoms defined Cohort 3 recovery. The receptor comes from a woman aged 25 to 39 who had recovered from COVID-19. The V call is TRBV28, the J call TRBJ2-5; 13 bases agree with TRBD2. What was sequenced was PBMCs or T cells enriched from blood (not recorded which). CDR3 sequence reads: CASSPGLAGVETQYF. CDR3 in DNA: TGTGCCAGCAGCCCTGGACTAGCGGGAGTAGAGACCCAGTACTTC.